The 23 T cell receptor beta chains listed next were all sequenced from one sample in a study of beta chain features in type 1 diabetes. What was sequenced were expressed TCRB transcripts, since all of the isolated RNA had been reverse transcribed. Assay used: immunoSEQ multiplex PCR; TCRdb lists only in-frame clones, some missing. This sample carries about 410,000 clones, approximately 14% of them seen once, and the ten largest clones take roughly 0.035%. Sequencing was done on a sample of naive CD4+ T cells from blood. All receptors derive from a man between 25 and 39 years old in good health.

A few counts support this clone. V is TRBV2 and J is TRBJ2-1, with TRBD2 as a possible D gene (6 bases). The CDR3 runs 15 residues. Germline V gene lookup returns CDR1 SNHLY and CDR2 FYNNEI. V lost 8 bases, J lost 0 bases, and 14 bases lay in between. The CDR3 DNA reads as TGTGCCAGCGGTCGGGAGCGAAGCTCCTACAATGAGCAGTTCTTC. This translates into CASGRERSSYNEQFF.

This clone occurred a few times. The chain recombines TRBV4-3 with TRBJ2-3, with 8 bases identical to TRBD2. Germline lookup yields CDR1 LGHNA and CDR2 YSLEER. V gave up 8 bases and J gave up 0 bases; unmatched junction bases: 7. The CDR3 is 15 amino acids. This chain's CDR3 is CASSRIAGSTDTQYF. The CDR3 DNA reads TGCGCCAGCTCTCGTATAGCGGGAAGCACAGATACGCAGTATTTT.

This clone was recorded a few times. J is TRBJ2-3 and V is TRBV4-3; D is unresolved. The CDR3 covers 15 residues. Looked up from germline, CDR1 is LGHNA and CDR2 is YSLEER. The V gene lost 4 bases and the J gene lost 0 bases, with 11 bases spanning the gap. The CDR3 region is CASSLGGSSTDTQYF. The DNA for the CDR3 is TGCGCCAGCAGCCTAGGTGGTTCTAGCACAGATACGCAGTATTTT.

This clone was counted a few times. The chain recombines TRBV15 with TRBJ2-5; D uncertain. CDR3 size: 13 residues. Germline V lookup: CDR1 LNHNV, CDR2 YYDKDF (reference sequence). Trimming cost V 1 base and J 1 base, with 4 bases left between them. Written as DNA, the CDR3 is TGTGCCACCAGCAGAGTAGTCCAAGAGACCCAGTACTTC. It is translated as CATSRVVQETQYF. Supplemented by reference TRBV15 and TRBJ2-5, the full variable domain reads DAMVIQNPRYQVTQFGKPVTLSCSQTLNHNVMYWYQQKSSQAPKLLFHYYDKDFNNEADTPDNFQSRRPNTSFCFLDIRSPGLGDTAMYLCATSRVVQETQYFGPGTRLLVL.

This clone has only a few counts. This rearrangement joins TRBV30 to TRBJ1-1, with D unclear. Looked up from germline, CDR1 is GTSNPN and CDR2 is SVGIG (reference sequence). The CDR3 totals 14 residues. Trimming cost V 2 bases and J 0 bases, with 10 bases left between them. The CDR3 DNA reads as TGTGCCTGGAGTCGGAGGCGGTTGAACACTGAAGCTTTCTTT. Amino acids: CAWSRRRLNTEAFF.

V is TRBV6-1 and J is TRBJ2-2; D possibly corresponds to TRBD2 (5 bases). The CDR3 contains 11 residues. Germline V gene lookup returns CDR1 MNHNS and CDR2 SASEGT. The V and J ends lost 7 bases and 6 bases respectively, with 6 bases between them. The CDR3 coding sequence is TGTGCCAGCAAGAGGGCCGGGGAGCTGTTTTTT. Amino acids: CASKRAGELFF.

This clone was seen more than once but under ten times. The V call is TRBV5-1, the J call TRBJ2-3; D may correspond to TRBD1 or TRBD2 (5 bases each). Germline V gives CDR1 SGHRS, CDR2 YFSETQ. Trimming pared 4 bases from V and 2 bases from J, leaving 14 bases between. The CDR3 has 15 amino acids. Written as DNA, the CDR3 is TGCGCCAGCAGCGGGGGTGTTTCCCCCACAGATACGCAGTATTTT. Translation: CASSGGVSPTDTQYF.

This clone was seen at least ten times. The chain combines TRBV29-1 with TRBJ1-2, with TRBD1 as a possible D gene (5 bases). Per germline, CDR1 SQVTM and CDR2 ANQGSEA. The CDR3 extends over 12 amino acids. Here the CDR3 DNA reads TGCAGTAGTTACAGACAGCTGGAGGGCTACACCTTC. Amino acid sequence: CSSYRQLEGYTF. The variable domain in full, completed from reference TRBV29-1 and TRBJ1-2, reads SAVISQKPSRDICQRGTSLTIQCQVDSQVTMMFWYRQQPGQSLTLIATANQGSEATYESGFVIDKFPISRPNLTFSTLTVSNMSPEDSSIYLCSSYRQLEGYTFGSGTRLTVV.

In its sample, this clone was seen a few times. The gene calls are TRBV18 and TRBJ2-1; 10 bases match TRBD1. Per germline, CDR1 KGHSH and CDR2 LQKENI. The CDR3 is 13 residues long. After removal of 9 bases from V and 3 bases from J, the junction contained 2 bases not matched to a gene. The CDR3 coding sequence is TGTGCCAGTCGGGACAGGGGCTACAATGAGCAGTTCTTC. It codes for CASRDRGYNEQFF.

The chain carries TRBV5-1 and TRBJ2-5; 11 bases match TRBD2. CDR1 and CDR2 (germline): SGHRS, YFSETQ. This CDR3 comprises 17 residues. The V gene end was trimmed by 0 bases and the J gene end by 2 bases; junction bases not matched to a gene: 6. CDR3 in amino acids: CASSLGLAGPGQETQYF. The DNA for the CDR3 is TGCGCCAGCAGCTTGGGACTAGCGGGGCCCGGGCAAGAGACCCAGTACTTC.

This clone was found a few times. CDR3 region: CASSQDPAGKAYTIYF. The CDR3 DNA sequence: TGCGCCAGCAGCCAAGATCCGGCCGGGAAAGCATACACCATATATTTT. V is TRBV4-3 and J is TRBJ1-3; D remains ambiguous. Germline V gene lookup returns CDR1 LGHNA and CDR2 YSLEER. V lost 0 bases to trimming and J lost 8 bases, with 17 bases between them. The CDR3 length is 16 residues.

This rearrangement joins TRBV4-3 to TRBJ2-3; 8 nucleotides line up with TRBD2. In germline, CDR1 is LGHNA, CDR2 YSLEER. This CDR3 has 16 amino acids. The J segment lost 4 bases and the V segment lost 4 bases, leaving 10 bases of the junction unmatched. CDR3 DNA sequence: TGCGCCAGCAGCCTCCAGCGGGAGCATATATCAGATACGCAGTATTTT. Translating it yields CASSLQREHISDTQYF.

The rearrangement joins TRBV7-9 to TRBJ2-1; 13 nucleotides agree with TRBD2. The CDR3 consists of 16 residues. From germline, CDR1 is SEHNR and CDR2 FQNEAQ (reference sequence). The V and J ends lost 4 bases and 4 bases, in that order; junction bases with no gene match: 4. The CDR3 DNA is TGTGCCAGCAGCTCCTGGGGACTAGCGGGGTACAATGAGCAGTTCTTC. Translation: CASSSWGLAGYNEQFF.

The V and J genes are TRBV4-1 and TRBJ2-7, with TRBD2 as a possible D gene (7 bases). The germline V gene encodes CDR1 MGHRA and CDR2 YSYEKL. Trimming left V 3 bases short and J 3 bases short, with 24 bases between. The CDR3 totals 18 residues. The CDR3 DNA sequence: TGCGCCAGCAGCCACTTTAAGGGGCCTGCGGGGGCTTACTACGAGCAGTACTTC. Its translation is CASSHFKGPAGAYYEQYF.

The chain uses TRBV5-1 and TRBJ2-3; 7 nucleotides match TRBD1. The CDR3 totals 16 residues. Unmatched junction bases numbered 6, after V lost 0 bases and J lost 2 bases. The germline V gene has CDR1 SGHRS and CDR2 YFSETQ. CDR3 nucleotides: TGCGCCAGCAGCTTGGTGACAGGGATTTACACAGATACGCAGTATTTT. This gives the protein CASSLVTGIYTDTQYF.

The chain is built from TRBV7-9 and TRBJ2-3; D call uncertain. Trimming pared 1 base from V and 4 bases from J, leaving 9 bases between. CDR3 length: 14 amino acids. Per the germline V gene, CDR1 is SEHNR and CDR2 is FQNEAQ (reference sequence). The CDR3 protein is CASSLEARSDTQYF. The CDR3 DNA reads TGTGCCAGCAGCTTAGAGGCTCGCTCAGATACGCAGTATTTT.

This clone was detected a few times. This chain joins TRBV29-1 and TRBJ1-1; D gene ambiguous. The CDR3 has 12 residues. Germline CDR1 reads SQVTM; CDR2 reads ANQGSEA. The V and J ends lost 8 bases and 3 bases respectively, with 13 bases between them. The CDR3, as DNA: TGCAGCTCGACCAGAATGTACACTGAAGCTTTCTTT. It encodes CSSTRMYTEAFF. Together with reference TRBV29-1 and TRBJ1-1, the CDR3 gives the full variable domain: SAVISQKPSRDICQRGTSLTIQCQVDSQVTMMFWYRQQPGQSLTLIATANQGSEATYESGFVIDKFPISRPNLTFSTLTVSNMSPEDSSIYLCSSTRMYTEAFFGQGTRLTVV.

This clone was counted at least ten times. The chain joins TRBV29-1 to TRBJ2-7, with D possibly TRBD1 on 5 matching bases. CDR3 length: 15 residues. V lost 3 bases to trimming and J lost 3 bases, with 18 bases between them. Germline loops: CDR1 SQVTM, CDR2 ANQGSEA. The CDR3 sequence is CSVDRLLGRHYEQYF. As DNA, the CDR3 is TGCAGCGTTGACCGCCTGCTGGGGCGGCACTACGAGCAGTACTTC.

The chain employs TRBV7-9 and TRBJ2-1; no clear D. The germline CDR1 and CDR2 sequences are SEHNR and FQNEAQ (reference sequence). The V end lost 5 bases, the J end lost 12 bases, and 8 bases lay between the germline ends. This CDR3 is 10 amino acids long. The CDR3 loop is CASSNSVQFF. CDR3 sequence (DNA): TGTGCCAGCAGCAATTCAGTGCAGTTCTTC.

CDR3 in DNA: TGTGCCAGCAGTTTTGAGGGAGGGCTTTCCACAGATACGCAGTATTTT. Protein: CASSFEGGLSTDTQYF. The rearrangement uses TRBV27 and TRBJ2-3, with 7 bases lining up with TRBD2. This CDR3 region has 16 residues. CDR1 MNHEY and CDR2 SMNVEV come from the germline V gene (reference sequence). With V trimmed by 3 bases and J by 2 bases, 8 bases remained unmatched.

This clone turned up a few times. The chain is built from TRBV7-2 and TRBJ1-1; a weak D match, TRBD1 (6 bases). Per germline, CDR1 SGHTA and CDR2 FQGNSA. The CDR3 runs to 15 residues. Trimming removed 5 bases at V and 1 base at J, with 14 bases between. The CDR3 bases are TGTGCCAGCAGCCGGCGAGGGGGTGGGAACACTGAAGCTTTCTTT. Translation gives CASSRRGGGNTEAFF.

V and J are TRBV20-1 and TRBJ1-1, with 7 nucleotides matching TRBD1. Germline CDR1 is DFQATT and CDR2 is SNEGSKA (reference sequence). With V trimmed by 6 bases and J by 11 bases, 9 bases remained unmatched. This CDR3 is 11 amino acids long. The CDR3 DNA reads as TGCAGTGCAACACAGGGGCCCCTGGCTTTCTTT. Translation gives CSATQGPLAFF.

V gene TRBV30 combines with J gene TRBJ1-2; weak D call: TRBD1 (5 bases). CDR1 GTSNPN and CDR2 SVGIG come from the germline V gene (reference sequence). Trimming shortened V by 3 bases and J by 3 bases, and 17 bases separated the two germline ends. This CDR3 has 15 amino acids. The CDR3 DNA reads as TGTGCCTGGAGGCAACCTAACAGGTTATACTATGGCTACACCTTC. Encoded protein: CAWRQPNRLYYGYTF.